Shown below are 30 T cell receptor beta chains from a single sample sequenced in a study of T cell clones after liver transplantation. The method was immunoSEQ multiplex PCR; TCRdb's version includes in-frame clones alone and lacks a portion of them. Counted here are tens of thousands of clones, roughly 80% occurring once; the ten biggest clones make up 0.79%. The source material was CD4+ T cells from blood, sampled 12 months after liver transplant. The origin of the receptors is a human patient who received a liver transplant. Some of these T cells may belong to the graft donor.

The CDR3 reads CASTPGDRRSYEQYF. CDR3 coding DNA: TGTGCCAGCACCCCGGGGGATAGGCGGTCCTACGAGCAGTACTTC. The rearrangement links TRBV7-9 to TRBJ2-7; TRBD2 is a possible D gene (6 bases). The V gene's germline CDR1 is SEHNR and CDR2 FQNEAQ (reference sequence). V was cut by 7 bases and J by 1 base, with 17 bases left in between. The CDR3 is 15 amino acids.

The CDR3 region is CASSPPRDTEAFF. CDR3 DNA: TGTGCCAGCTCACCACCAAGGGACACTGAAGCTTTCTTT. The chain employs TRBV18 and TRBJ1-1; D is unclear. Per germline, CDR1 KGHSH and CDR2 LQKENI. V shed 0 bases and J shed 3 bases, with 5 bases lying between them. The CDR3 has 13 amino acids.

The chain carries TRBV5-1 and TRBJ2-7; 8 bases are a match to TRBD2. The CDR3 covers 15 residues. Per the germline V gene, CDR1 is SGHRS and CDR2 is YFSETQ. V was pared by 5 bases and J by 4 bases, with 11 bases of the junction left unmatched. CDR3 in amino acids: CASREFSGISYEQYF. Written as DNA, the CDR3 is TGCGCCAGCAGAGAGTTTAGCGGGATTAGTTACGAGCAGTACTTC. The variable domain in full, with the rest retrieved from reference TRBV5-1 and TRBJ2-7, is KAGVTQTPRYLIKTRGQQVTLSCSPISGHRSVSWYQQTPGQGLQFLFEYFSETQRNKGNFPGRFSGRQFSNSRSEMNVSTLELGDSALYLCASREFSGISYEQYFGPGTRLTVT.

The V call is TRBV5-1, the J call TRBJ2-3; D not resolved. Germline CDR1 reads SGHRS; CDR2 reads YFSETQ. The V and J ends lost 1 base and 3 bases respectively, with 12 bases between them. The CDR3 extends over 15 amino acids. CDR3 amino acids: CASSLRPETTDTQYF. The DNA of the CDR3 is TGCGCCAGCAGCTTGCGCCCAGAAACGACAGATACGCAGTATTTT.

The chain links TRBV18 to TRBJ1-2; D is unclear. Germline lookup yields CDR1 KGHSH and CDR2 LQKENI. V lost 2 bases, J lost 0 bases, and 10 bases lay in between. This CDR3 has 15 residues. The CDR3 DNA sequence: TGTGCCAGCTCACCATCTACGGGTTCTAACTATGGCTACACCTTC. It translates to CASSPSTGSNYGYTF.

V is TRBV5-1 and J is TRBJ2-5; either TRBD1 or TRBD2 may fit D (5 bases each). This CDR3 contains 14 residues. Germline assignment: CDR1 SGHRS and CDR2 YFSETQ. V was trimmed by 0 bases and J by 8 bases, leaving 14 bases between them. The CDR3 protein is CASSLDTSGPTQYF. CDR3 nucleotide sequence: TGCGCCAGCAGCTTGGATACGTCGGGGCCCACCCAGTACTTC.

For the CDR3, the DNA is TGTGCCAGCAGCTTATTGGGGGGAGTCACAGATACGCAGTATTTT. Translated, it gives CASSLLGGVTDTQYF. The chain combines TRBV7-6 with TRBJ2-3, with a weak D call TRBD2 (6 bases). The length of the CDR3 is 15 residues. The ends were cut back, 2 bases at V and 2 bases at J, with 11 bases in the middle. The germline gives CDR1 SGHVS, CDR2 FNYEAQ.

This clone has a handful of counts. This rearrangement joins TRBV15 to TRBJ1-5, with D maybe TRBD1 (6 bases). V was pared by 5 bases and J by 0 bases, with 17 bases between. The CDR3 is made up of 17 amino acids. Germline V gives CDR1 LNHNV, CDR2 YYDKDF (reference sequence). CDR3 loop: CATSREGGSNSNQPQHF. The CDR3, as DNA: TGTGCCACCAGCCGCGAGGGGGGATCAAATAGCAATCAGCCCCAGCATTTT.

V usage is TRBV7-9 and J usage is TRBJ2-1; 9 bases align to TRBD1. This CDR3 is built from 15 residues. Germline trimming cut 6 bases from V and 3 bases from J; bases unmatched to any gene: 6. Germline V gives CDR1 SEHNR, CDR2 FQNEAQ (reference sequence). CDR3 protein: CASRERTGDYNEQFF. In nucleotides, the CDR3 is TGTGCCAGCAGGGAAAGGACAGGGGACTACAATGAGCAGTTCTTC.

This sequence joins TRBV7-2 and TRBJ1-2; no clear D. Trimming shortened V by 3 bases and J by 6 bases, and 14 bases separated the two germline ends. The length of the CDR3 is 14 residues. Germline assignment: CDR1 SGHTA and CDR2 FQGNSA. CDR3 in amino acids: CASSFRALRDGYTF. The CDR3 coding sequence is TGTGCCAGCAGCTTCCGGGCCCTGAGGGATGGCTACACCTTC. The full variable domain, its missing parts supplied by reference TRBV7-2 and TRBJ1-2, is GAGVSQSPSNKVTEKGKDVELRCDPISGHTALYWYRQSLGQGLEFLIYFQGNSAPDKSGLPSDRFSAERTGGSVSTLTIQRTQQEDSAVYLCASSFRALRDGYTFGSGTRLTVV.

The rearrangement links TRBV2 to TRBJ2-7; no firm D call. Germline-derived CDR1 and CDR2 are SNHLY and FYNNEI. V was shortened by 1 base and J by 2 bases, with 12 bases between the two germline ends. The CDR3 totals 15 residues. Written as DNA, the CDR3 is TGTGCCAGCAGTGAAGAAAGGGTGGCAGCCTACGAGCAGTACTTC. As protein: CASSEERVAAYEQYF.

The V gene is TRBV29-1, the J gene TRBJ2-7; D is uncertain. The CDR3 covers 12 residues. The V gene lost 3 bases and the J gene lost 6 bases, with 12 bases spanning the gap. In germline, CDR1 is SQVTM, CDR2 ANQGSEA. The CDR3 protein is CSVEGTLSEQYF. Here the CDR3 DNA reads TGCAGCGTTGAGGGAACCCTCTCCGAGCAGTACTTC.

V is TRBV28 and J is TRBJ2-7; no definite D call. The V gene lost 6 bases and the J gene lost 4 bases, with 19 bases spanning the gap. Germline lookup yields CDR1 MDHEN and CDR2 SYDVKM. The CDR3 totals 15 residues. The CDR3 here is CASSLPGRADYEQYF. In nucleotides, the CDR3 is TGTGCCAGCAGCCTCCCAGGAAGGGCTGATTACGAGCAGTACTTC.

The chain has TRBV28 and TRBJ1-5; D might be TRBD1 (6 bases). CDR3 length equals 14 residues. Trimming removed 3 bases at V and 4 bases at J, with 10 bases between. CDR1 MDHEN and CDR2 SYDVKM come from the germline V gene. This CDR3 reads CASSLGTWNQPQHF. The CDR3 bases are TGTGCCAGCAGTTTGGGGACATGGAATCAGCCCCAGCATTTT.

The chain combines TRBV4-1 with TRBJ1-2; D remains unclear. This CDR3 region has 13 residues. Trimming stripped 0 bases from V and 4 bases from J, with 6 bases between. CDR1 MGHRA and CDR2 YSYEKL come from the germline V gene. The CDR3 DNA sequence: TGCGCCAGCAGCCAAGATACCGTCTATGGCTACACCTTC. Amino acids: CASSQDTVYGYTF.

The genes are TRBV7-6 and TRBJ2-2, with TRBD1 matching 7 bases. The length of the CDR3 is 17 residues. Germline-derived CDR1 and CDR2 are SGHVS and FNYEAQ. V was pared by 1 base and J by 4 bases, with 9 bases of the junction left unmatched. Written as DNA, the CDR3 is TGTGCCAGCAGCTTAGAGGGAACAGGGGTGGCCACCGGGGAGCTGTTTTTT. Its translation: CASSLEGTGVATGELFF.

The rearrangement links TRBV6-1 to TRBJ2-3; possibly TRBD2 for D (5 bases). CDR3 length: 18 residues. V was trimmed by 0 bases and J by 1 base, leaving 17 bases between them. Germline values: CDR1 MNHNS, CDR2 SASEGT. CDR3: CASSEAALGRARTDTQYF. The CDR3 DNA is TGTGCCAGCAGTGAAGCGGCCTTAGGGCGGGCCCGCACAGATACGCAGTATTTT.

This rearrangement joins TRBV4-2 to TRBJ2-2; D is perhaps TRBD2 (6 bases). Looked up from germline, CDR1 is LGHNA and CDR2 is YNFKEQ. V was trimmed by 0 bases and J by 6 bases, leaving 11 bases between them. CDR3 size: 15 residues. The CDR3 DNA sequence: TGTGCCAGCAGCCAAGAGAAGGCGGGGTCCGGGGAGCTGTTTTTT. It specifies CASSQEKAGSGELFF.

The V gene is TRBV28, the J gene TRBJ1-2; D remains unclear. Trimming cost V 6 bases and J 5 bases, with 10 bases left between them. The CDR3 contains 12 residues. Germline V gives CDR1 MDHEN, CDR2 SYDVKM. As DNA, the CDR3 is TGTGCCAGCAGAGCAGAGGTTTATGGCTACACCTTC. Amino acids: CASRAEVYGYTF.

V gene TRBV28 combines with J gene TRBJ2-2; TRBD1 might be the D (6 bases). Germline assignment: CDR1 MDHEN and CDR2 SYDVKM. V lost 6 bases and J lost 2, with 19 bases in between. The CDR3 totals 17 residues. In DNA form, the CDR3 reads TGTGCCAGCAGGTCTACAGGGTGGGAATTTAACACCGGGGAGCTGTTTTTT. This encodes CASRSTGWEFNTGELFF.

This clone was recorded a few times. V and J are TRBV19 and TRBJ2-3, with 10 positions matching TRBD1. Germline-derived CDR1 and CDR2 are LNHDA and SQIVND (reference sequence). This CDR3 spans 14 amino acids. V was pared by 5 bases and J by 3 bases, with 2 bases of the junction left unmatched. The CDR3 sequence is CASSSGQGTDTQYF. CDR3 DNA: TGTGCCAGTAGTTCGGGACAGGGGACAGATACGCAGTATTTT.

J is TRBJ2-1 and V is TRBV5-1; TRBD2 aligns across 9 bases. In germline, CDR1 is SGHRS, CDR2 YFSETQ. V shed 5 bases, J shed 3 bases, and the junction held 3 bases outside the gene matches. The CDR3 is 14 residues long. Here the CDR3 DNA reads TGCGCCAGCAGTGGACTAGCGTACTACAATGAGCAGTTCTTC. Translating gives CASSGLAYYNEQFF.

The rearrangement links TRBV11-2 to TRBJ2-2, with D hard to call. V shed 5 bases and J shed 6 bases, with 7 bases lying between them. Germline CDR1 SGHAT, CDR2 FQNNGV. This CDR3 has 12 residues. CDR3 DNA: TGTGCCAGCAGCGTCCCGCCCGGGGAGCTGTTTTTT. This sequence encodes CASSVPPGELFF.

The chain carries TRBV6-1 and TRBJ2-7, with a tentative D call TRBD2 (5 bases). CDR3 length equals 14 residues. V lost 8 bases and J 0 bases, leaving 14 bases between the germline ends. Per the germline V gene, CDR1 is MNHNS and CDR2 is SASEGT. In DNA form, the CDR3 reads TGTGCCAGCGGGCGTAGCCGGGACTCCTACGAGCAGTACTTC. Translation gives CASGRSRDSYEQYF.

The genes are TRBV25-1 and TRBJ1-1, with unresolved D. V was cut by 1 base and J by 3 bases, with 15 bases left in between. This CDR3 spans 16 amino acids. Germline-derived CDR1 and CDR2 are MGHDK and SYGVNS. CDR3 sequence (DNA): TGTGCCAGCAGTGAATTAAGGTACAGCGGAGACACTGAAGCTTTCTTT. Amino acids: CASSELRYSGDTEAFF.

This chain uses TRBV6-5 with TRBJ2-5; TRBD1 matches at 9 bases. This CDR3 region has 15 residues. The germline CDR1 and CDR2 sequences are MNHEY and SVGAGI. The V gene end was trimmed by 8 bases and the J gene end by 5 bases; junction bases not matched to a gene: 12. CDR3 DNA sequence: TGTGCCAGCGGGGGACAGGGCACCGTTTCGGAGACCCAGTACTTC. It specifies CASGGQGTVSETQYF.

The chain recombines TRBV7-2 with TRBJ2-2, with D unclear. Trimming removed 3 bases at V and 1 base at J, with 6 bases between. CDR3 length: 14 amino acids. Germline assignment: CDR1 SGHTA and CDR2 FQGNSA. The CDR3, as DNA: TGTGCCAGCAGCTTGGAGAGGAACACCGGGGAGCTGTTTTTT. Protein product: CASSLERNTGELFF. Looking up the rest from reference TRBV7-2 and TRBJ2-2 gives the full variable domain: GAGVSQSPSNKVTEKGKDVELRCDPISGHTALYWYRQSLGQGLEFLIYFQGNSAPDKSGLPSDRFSAERTGGSVSTLTIQRTQQEDSAVYLCASSLERNTGELFFGEGSRLTVL.

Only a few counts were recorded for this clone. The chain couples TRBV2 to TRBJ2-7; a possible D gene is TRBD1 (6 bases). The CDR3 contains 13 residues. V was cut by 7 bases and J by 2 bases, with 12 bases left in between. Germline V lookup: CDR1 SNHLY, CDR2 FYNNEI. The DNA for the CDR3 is TGTGCCAGCAAGCCAGGGGAAACCTACGAGCAGTACTTC. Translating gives CASKPGETYEQYF.

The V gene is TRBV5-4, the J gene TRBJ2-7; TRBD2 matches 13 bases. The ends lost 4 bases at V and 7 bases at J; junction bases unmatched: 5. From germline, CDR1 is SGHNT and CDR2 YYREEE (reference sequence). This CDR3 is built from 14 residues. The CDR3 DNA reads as TGTGCCAGCAGCCCCGGACTAGCGGGGGTAGAGCAGTACTTC. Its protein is CASSPGLAGVEQYF.

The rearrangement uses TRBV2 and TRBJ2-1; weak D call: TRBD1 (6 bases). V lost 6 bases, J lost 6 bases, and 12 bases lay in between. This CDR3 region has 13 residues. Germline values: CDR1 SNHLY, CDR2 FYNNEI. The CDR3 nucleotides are TGTGCCAGCAGGAGGGAACAGGGCAATGAGCAGTTCTTC. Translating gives CASRREQGNEQFF.